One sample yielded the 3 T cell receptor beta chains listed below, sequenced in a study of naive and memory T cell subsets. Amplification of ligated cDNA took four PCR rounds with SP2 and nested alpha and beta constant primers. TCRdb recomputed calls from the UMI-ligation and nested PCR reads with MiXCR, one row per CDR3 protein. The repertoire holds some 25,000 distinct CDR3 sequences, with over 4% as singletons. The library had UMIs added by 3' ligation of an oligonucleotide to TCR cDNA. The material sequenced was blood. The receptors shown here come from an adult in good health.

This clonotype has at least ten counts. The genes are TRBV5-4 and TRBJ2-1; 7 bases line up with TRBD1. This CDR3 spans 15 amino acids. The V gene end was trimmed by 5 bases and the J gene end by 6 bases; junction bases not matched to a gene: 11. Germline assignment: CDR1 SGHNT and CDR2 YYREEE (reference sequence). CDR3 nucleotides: TGTGCCAGCAGTAAACTTGGGACAGATGTCAATGAGCAGTTCTTC. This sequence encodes CASSKLGTDVNEQFF. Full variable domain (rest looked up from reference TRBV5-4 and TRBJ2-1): ETGVTQSPTHLIKTRGQQVTLRCSSQSGHNTVSWYQQALGQGPQFIFQYYREEENGRGNFPPRFSGLQFPNYSSELNVNALELDDSALYLCASSKLGTDVNEQFFGPGTRLTVL.

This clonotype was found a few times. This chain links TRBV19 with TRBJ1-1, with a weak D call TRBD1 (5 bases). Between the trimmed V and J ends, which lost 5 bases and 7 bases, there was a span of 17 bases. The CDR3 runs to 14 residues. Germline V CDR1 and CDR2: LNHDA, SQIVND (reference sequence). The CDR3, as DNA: TGTGCCAGTAGTTGGCGGGGCAGGGTGATTGAAGCTTTCTTT. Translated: CASSWRGRVIEAFF.

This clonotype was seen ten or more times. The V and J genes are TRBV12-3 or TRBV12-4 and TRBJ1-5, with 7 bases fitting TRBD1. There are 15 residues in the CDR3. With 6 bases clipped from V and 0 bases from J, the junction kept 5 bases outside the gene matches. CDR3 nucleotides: TGTGCCAGCAGACCACAGGGGAATAGCAATCAGCCCCAGCATTTT. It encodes CASRPQGNSNQPQHF.